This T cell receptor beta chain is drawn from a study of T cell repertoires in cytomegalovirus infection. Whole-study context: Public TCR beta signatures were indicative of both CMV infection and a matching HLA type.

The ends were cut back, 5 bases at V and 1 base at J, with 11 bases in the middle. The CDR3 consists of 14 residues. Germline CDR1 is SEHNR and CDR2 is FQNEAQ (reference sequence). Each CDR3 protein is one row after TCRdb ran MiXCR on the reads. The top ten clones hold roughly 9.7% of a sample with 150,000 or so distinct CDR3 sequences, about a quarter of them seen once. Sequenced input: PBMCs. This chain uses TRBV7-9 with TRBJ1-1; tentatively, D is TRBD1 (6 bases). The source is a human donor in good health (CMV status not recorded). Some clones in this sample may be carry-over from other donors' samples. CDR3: CASSQTQGNTEAFF. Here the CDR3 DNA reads TGTGCCAGCAGCCAAACACAGGGGAACACTGAAGCTTTCTTT.